These 30 T cell receptor beta chains came from one sample sequenced in a study of T cell responses to AZD1222 COVID-19 vaccine. Here immunoSEQ multiplex PCR was the method, and the copy in TCRdb shows in-frame clones only, minus some. The sample comprises some 140,000 clones, around nine tenths of which are singletons, and 1.9% rests with the top ten. This sample comprised peripheral blood, obtained on day 0 of AZD1222 vaccination. Receptors originate from an adult in good health.

The chain has TRBV27 and TRBJ1-1; weak D call: TRBD1 (5 bases). This CDR3 is 15 amino acids long. The germline CDR1 and CDR2 sequences are MNHEY and SMNVEV (reference sequence). V was clipped by 4 bases and J by 0 bases, with 12 bases between them. The CDR3 here is CASSSPRGVNTEAFF. For the CDR3, the DNA is TGTGCCAGCAGTTCCCCCCGGGGGGTGAACACTGAAGCTTTCTTT.

The chain employs TRBV5-6 and TRBJ2-1; 8 nucleotides line up with TRBD1. Per the germline V gene, CDR1 is SGHDT and CDR2 is YYEEEE. V was pared by 0 bases and J by 7 bases, with 6 bases of the junction left unmatched. This CDR3 is built from 15 residues. This CDR3 is CASSLGQGAGNEQFF. The CDR3 DNA is TGTGCCAGCAGCTTGGGGCAGGGGGCGGGAAATGAGCAGTTCTTC. Full variable domain (remainder filled in from reference TRBV5-6 and TRBJ2-1): DAGVTQSPTHLIKTRGQQVTLRCSPKSGHDTVSWYQQALGQGPQFIFQYYEEEERQRGNFPDRFSGHQFPNYSSELNVNALLLGDSALYLCASSLGQGAGNEQFFGPGTRLTVL.

The rearrangement joins TRBV2 to TRBJ2-7; D call uncertain. The length of the CDR3 is 11 residues. Trimming removed 3 bases from V and 6 bases from J, with 6 bases in between. Per germline, CDR1 SNHLY and CDR2 FYNNEI. Here the CDR3 reads CASSDIREQYF. The DNA for the CDR3 is TGTGCCAGCAGTGATATCCGCGAGCAGTACTTC.

The chain carries TRBV11-2 and TRBJ2-7; 8 positions match TRBD2. This CDR3 contains 14 residues. Germline V CDR1 and CDR2: SGHAT, FQNNGV. The V segment lost 5 bases and the J segment 6 bases; nucleotides outside the gene matches: 9. The CDR3 loop reads CASSEGLGLPEQYF. In DNA form, the CDR3 reads TGTGCCAGCAGCGAGGGACTAGGGCTTCCCGAGCAGTACTTC.

The gene calls are TRBV28 and TRBJ2-7; 11 bases are shared with TRBD2. The CDR3 length is 14 residues. CDR1 is MDHEN and CDR2 is SYDVKM in the germline V gene. J gave up 5 bases and V 6 bases, and 6 bases lay outside the gene matches. This CDR3 reads CASSRTSGLNEQYF. The CDR3 DNA follows: TGTGCCAGCAGCCGGACTAGCGGGCTGAACGAGCAGTACTTC.

The V call is TRBV24-1, the J call TRBJ1-5; TRBD1 matches 10 bases. Germline V lookup: CDR1 KGHDR, CDR2 SFDVKD. The junction had 6 bases not matched to a gene; V was cut back by 3 bases and J by 2 bases. The CDR3 runs 17 residues. CDR3 region: CATSDPPGTGGNQPQHF. The CDR3, as DNA: TGTGCCACCAGTGATCCACCCGGGACAGGGGGCAATCAGCCCCAGCATTTT.

The chain uses TRBV3-1 (or the pseudogene TRBV3-2) and TRBJ2-2, with 7 bases lining up with TRBD2. The CDR3 totals 13 residues. Germline V gene data show CDR1 as LGHDT and CDR2 as YNNKEL (reference sequence). V was clipped by 6 bases and J by 4 bases; unmatched bases: 2. DNA of the CDR3: TGTGCCAGCAGTCGCGGGAGCACCGGGGAGCTGTTTTTT. Encoded protein: CASSRGSTGELFF.

The chain carries TRBV6-5 and TRBJ1-5; maybe TRBD1 (5 bases). The germline V and J ends were trimmed by 6 bases and 7 bases, with 16 bases remaining between them. Germline values: CDR1 MNHEY, CDR2 SVGAGI. The CDR3 has 14 residues. CDR3 sequence reads: CASSSGHLVQPQHF. CDR3 nucleotide sequence: TGTGCCAGCAGCTCCGGACACCTCGTCCAGCCCCAGCATTTT.

In its sample, this clone was seen a few times. The chain combines TRBV15 with TRBJ1-1, with D unresolved. Germline CDR1 reads LNHNV; CDR2 reads YYDKDF (reference sequence). Trimming took 1 base from V and 6 from J, leaving 9 bases between them. CDR3 length: 13 residues. The DNA for the CDR3 is TGTGCCACCAGCAGAGTCGTCGGAGCTGAAGCTTTCTTT. Translating it yields CATSRVVGAEAFF.

The chain recombines TRBV24-1 with TRBJ1-5; D may be TRBD1 (5 bases). Trimming pared 3 bases from V and 3 bases from J, leaving 8 bases between. Germline V lookup: CDR1 KGHDR, CDR2 SFDVKD. The CDR3 runs to 14 residues. CDR3 region: CATSDRGSNQPQHF. Here the CDR3 DNA reads TGTGCCACCAGTGATAGGGGCTCCAATCAGCCCCAGCATTTT.

The rearrangement links TRBV10-2 to TRBJ1-2; maybe TRBD1 (5 bases). Germline CDR1 WSHSY, CDR2 SAAADI. V was clipped by 6 bases and J by 7 bases, with 15 bases between them. The CDR3 consists of 13 residues. CDR3 sequence: CASRTGGPGGYTF. CDR3 coding DNA: TGCGCCAGCAGAACGGGGGGACCAGGTGGCTACACCTTC.

This clone was counted a single time. This rearrangement joins TRBV6-6 to TRBJ2-2; D gene unclear. Germline V CDR1 and CDR2: MNHNY, SVGAGI (reference sequence). Trimming took off 4 bases at V and 6 bases at J, with 15 bases between the two ends. This CDR3 comprises 15 residues. CDR3 DNA sequence: TGTGCCAGCAGTTCCTCACGCGTCCAGGCCGGGGAGCTGTTTTTT. Translating it yields CASSSSRVQAGELFF.

The rearrangement joins TRBV6-5 to TRBJ1-5; D not certain. Trimming cost V 5 bases and J 2 bases, with 13 bases left between them. Germline values: CDR1 MNHEY, CDR2 SVGAGI. The CDR3 extends over 15 amino acids. CDR3 loop: CASSKTNAGNQPQHF. In nucleotides, the CDR3 is TGTGCCAGCAGTAAAACTAACGCGGGCAATCAGCCCCAGCATTTT.

The table lists this clone with a few counts. The rearrangement joins TRBV19 to TRBJ1-1; 8 nucleotides line up with TRBD1. The V and J ends lost 3 bases and 0 bases, in that order; junction bases with no gene match: 6. There are 16 residues in the CDR3. Per the germline V gene, CDR1 is LNHDA and CDR2 is SQIVND (reference sequence). The CDR3 DNA reads TGTGCCAGTAGTATGGGCAGGGGGCGATTGAACACTGAAGCTTTCTTT. Translated: CASSMGRGRLNTEAFF.

This chain connects TRBV28 to TRBJ1-2; 7 nucleotides agree with TRBD1. Germline-derived CDR1 and CDR2 are MDHEN and SYDVKM. The trim removed 7 bases at V and 7 bases at J, leaving 9 bases unmatched. This CDR3 is built from 13 residues. The chain's CDR3 is CASKSGTVSGYTF. The CDR3 region has the DNA TGTGCCAGCAAATCTGGGACAGTGAGTGGCTACACCTTC.

The genes are TRBV4-2 and TRBJ1-5; TRBD1 matches 7 bases. CDR3 length: 16 residues. Germline trimming cut 2 bases from V and 2 bases from J; bases unmatched to any gene: 6. CDR1 is LGHNA and CDR2 is YNFKEQ in the germline V gene. CDR3 DNA sequence: TGTGCCAGCAGCCAATACAGGGGTGATGGCAATCAGCCCCAGCATTTT. The encoded protein is CASSQYRGDGNQPQHF.

The V gene is TRBV3-1 (or the pseudogene TRBV3-2), the J gene TRBJ1-2; D unresolved. Trimming stripped 5 bases from V and 6 bases from J, with 16 bases between. Per germline, CDR1 LGHDT and CDR2 YNNKEL (reference sequence). This CDR3 is built from 14 residues. For the CDR3, the DNA is TGTGCCAGCAGCGCGAAACGGGCAACTGATGGCTACACCTTC. Translation gives CASSAKRATDGYTF.

This chain links TRBV14 with TRBJ1-3, with D perhaps matching TRBD1 (5 bases). Germline CDR1 is SGHDN and CDR2 is FVKESK. CDR3 length: 15 amino acids. Trimming left V 1 base short and J 1 base short, with 8 bases between. CDR3: CASSQVRTSGNTIYF. Written as DNA, the CDR3 is TGTGCCAGCAGCCAAGTGCGGACATCTGGAAACACCATATATTTT.

The V gene is TRBV30, the J gene TRBJ1-2; 9 nucleotides align to TRBD1. Germline-derived CDR1 and CDR2 are GTSNPN and SVGIG (reference sequence). V lost 2 bases and J lost 6; bases outside the gene matches: 4. The CDR3 has 13 residues. The DNA for the CDR3 is TGTGCCTGGAGTTCCCGACAGGGGGATGGCTACACCTTC. Protein product: CAWSSRQGDGYTF.

The genes are TRBV12-3 or TRBV12-4 and TRBJ2-3, with a tentative D call TRBD1 (6 bases). The CDR3 length is 13 residues. V was clipped by 10 bases and J by 2 bases, with 13 bases between them. This chain's CDR3 is CATYRDNTDTQYF. DNA of the CDR3: TGTGCCACCTACAGGGATAACACAGATACGCAGTATTTT.

The genes are TRBV11-2 and TRBJ1-5; the D gene is possibly TRBD1 (6 bases). Germline CDR1 SGHAT, CDR2 FQNNGV. The CDR3 loop spans 13 amino acids. V was cut by 5 bases and J by 6 bases, with 11 bases left in between. The CDR3 bases are TGTGCCAGCAGCATTGACAGGTTTCAGCCCCAGCATTTT. Translating gives CASSIDRFQPQHF.

The rearrangement joins TRBV6-5 to TRBJ1-5; D perhaps matches TRBD1 (6 bases). Germline V gene sequence: CDR1 MNHEY, CDR2 SVGAGI. Trimming removed 5 bases from V and 0 bases from J, with 11 bases in between. This CDR3 is built from 15 residues. CDR3 sequence reads: CASSIRGYSNQPQHF. For the CDR3, the DNA is TGTGCCAGCAGTATCAGGGGTTATAGCAATCAGCCCCAGCATTTT.

The V and J genes are TRBV19 and TRBJ2-7; maybe TRBD1 (5 bases). The ends were cut back, 5 bases at V and 5 bases at J, with 19 bases in the middle. This CDR3 has 15 amino acids. Germline V gene data show CDR1 as LNHDA and CDR2 as SQIVND (reference sequence). The CDR3 nucleotides read TGTGCCAGTAGTTCTGGCAGGGAAGTAACCCACGAGCAGTACTTC. Its protein product is CASSSGREVTHEQYF.

There are a few counts of this clone. The chain combines TRBV18 with TRBJ2-2; 9 nucleotides line up with TRBD1. V lost 6 bases and J lost 5; bases outside the gene matches: 10. CDR1 is KGHSH and CDR2 is LQKENI in the germline V gene. This CDR3 spans 16 amino acids. In nucleotides, the CDR3 is TGTGCCAGCTCTTTCGTCGTAGGACAGGGGACCGGGGAGCTGTTTTTT. It encodes CASSFVVGQGTGELFF.

The chain is built from TRBV28 and TRBJ2-2, with D perhaps matching TRBD1 (6 bases). V lost 4 bases and J lost 4, with 13 bases in between. Germline V gene sequence: CDR1 MDHEN, CDR2 SYDVKM. CDR3 length: 15 residues. CDR3 protein: CASSWGLGGTGELFF. In DNA form, the CDR3 reads TGTGCCAGCAGTTGGGGTCTAGGGGGCACCGGGGAGCTGTTTTTT.

This clone came up once. This CDR3 reads CASSLGWGASNQPQHF. The CDR3 DNA is TGTGCCAGCAGTTTAGGTTGGGGAGCCTCCAATCAGCCCCAGCATTTT. This chain joins TRBV27 and TRBJ1-5, with D unresolved. CDR3 length equals 16 residues. Germline-derived CDR1 and CDR2 are MNHEY and SMNVEV (reference sequence). Trimming shortened V by 2 bases and J by 3 bases, and 14 bases separated the two germline ends.

The chain uses TRBV28 and TRBJ1-1; D gene ambiguous. Germline lookup yields CDR1 MDHEN and CDR2 SYDVKM. The CDR3 consists of 14 residues. Between the trimmed V and J ends, which lost 5 bases and 8 bases, there was a span of 18 bases. The DNA of the CDR3 is TGTGCCAGCAGTCCGACGTTGGGAGTGGTAGAAGCTTTCTTT. This codes for CASSPTLGVVEAFF.

V gene TRBV6-2 or TRBV6-3 combines with J gene TRBJ1-2; unclear D gene. This CDR3 comprises 15 residues. Per the germline V gene, CDR1 is MNHEY and CDR2 is SVGEGT. The V and J ends lost 6 bases and 2 bases respectively, with 16 bases between them. Here the CDR3 DNA reads TGTGCCAGCAGCCCAGAAACAATCCGAAACTATGGCTACACCTTC. Amino acids: CASSPETIRNYGYTF.

The J gene is TRBJ2-7, the V gene TRBV27; D unclear. CDR1 MNHEY and CDR2 SMNVEV come from the germline V gene (reference sequence). This CDR3 is built from 13 residues. Trimming left V 5 bases short and J 3 bases short, with 11 bases between. This CDR3 reads CASSPRTVYEQYF. The CDR3 DNA reads TGTGCCAGCAGTCCGAGGACGGTCTACGAGCAGTACTTC.

The rearrangement uses TRBV11-2 and TRBJ2-5; D is undetermined. V lost 3 bases and J 5 bases, leaving 7 bases between the germline ends. The CDR3 spans 12 residues. In germline, CDR1 is SGHAT, CDR2 FQNNGV. CDR3 sequence reads: CASSLVPETQYF. DNA for the CDR3: TGTGCCAGCAGCTTGGTCCCTGAGACCCAGTACTTC.